These 6 T cell receptor beta chains were all obtained from the same sample, sequenced in a study of CD8+ T cells in alopecia areata. The treatment denotes: oral pan-JAK inhibitor, 5-10 mg twice daily. Isolated RNA was reverse transcribed into cDNA used as the sequencing template. The table came from immunoSEQ multiplex PCR; TCRdb's copy has only in-frame clones and leaves some out. This table holds more than 85,000 clones, about 64% found once. Specimen: CD8+ T cells sorted from blood, collected at week 4, from a patient treated with tofacitinib. These receptor sequences come from a human donor with alopecia areata.

This chain joins TRBV25-1 and TRBJ1-2; TRBD1 matches at 7 bases. Germline V gives CDR1 MGHDK, CDR2 SYGVNS. V lost 2 bases, J lost 14 bases, and 11 bases stayed unmatched. This CDR3 spans 13 amino acids. Written as DNA, the CDR3 is TGTGCCAGCAGTGAACTAGGTTTACAGGGGAGGACCTTC. This gives the protein CASSELGLQGRTF.

To note about this clone: The same CDR3 can be traced to other DNA sequences in this sample. The chain recombines TRBV7-9 with TRBJ2-3; D unclear. The V gene's germline CDR1 is SEHNR and CDR2 FQNEAQ (reference sequence). Trimming pared 4 bases from V and 0 bases from J, leaving 5 bases between. The CDR3 totals 13 residues. The DNA for the CDR3 is TGTGCCAGCAGCTCGACTAGCACAGATACGCAGTATTTT. Its protein is CASSSTSTDTQYF.

The chain combines TRBV30 with TRBJ2-7; D remains ambiguous. Trimming took 0 bases from V and 6 from J, leaving 12 bases between them. The CDR3 consists of 13 residues. Germline V gene data show CDR1 as GTSNPN and CDR2 as SVGIG (reference sequence). DNA of the CDR3: TGTGCCTGGAGTGTAGTGCCGGCCAGCGAGCAGTACTTC. This sequence encodes CAWSVVPASEQYF.

This chain links TRBV19 with TRBJ1-2, with 8 bases fitting TRBD1. Germline-derived CDR1 and CDR2 are LNHDA and SQIVND (reference sequence). V gave up 6 bases and J gave up 2 bases; unmatched junction bases: 5. This CDR3 contains 14 residues. The CDR3 spells CASSTGGSNYGYTF. In DNA, the CDR3 is TGTGCCAGTAGCACAGGGGGTTCAAACTATGGCTACACCTTC.

V and J are TRBV5-6 and TRBJ1-4; the match to TRBD1 covers 8 bases. The V gene's germline CDR1 is SGHDT and CDR2 YYEEEE. After removal of 1 base from V and 6 bases from J, the junction contained 2 bases not matched to a gene. CDR3 length equals 14 residues. The CDR3 protein is CASSLRTGYEKLFF. CDR3 in DNA: TGTGCCAGCAGCTTGAGGACAGGGTATGAAAAACTGTTTTTT.

The genes are TRBV6-5 and TRBJ2-2; TRBD2 is a possible D gene (5 bases). This CDR3 region has 13 residues. V was shortened by 2 bases and J by 8 bases, with 9 bases between the two germline ends. Germline lookup yields CDR1 MNHEY and CDR2 SVGAGI. CDR3 sequence reads: CASSYEGAGELFF. CDR3 DNA sequence: TGTGCCAGCAGTTACGAGGGAGCGGGGGAGCTGTTTTTT.